This is a list of T cell receptor beta chains from one sample in a study of cytomegalovirus exposure and HLA in healthy donors. The protocol was immunoSEQ multiplex PCR, while the TCRdb copy is restricted to in-frame clones and leaves out a portion. This table has approximately 97,000 clones, about 95% appearing once. Sequencing input: PBMCs. The receptors shown here come from a young woman in good health and CMV-seronegative. Both conserved end residues are part of each CDR3. Each record gives: D gene, J gene, V gene, clone size, CDR3 protein, CDR3 DNA. A D gene is named only where the DNA matches it firmly. Only some rows state a clone size, as once, few, many or a class for expanded clones.

TRBD1	TRBJ2-7	TRBV19	once	CASSIRQGNYEQYF	TGTGCCAGTAGTATTCGACAGGGGAACTACGAGCAGTACTTC
TRBD1	TRBJ2-1	TRBV19	.	CASTGQGAAVPDEQFF	TGTGCCAGTACGGGACAGGGGGCCGCAGTTCCGGATGAGCAGTTCTTC
.	TRBJ2-4	TRBV7-9	.	CASSLLGASLENIQYF	TGTGCCAGCAGCTTACTTGGGGCCTCTTTGGAAAACATTCAGTACTTC
TRBD1	TRBJ2-1	TRBV7-9	once	CASSTSWGGGQGNNEQFF	TGTGCCAGCAGCACATCCTGGGGTGGGGGACAGGGCAACAATGAGCAGTTCTTC
.	TRBJ2-2	TRBV6-5	.	CASSDSANTGELFF	TGTGCCAGCAGCGACTCAGCGAACACCGGGGAGCTGTTTTTT
TRBD2	TRBJ2-3	TRBV4-1	.	CASSQNGLAGGLSTDTQYF	TGCGCCAGCAGCCAAAATGGGCTAGCGGGGGGCCTAAGCACAGATACGCAGTATTTT
.	TRBJ1-2	TRBV5-1	.	CASSPLDSTPNYGYTF	TGCGCCAGCAGCCCCCTGGACAGCACACCTAACTATGGCTACACCTTC
TRBD2	TRBJ2-1	TRBV11-2	.	CASSSTSGRNYEQFF	TGTGCCAGCAGCTCGACTAGCGGGAGGAACTATGAGCAGTTCTTC
TRBD1	TRBJ1-2	TRBV6-5	.	CASRRDSPANGYTF	TGTGCCAGCAGGAGGGACAGCCCAGCCAATGGCTACACCTTC
.	TRBJ2-7	TRBV7-8	.	CASSLVERSTYEQYF	TGTGCCAGCAGCTTAGTTGAGAGGAGTACCTACGAGCAGTACTTC
.	TRBJ2-2	TRBV25-1	.	CASSEGWGVRGTGELFF	TGTGCCAGCAGTGAAGGATGGGGGGTGAGGGGCACCGGGGAGCTGTTTTTT
.	TRBJ1-4	TRBV19	.	CASSLIRGEKLFF	TGTGCCAGTAGTTTGATTAGGGGGGAAAAACTGTTTTTT
TRBD2	TRBJ2-7	TRBV6-6	.	CASSKGRDGSHEQYF	TGTGCCAGCAGTAAGGGGAGGGACGGATCCCACGAGCAGTACTTC
.	TRBJ2-2	TRBV6-1	.	CASSETENTGELFF	TGTGCCAGCAGTGAGACAGAGAACACCGGGGAGCTGTTTTTT
TRBD2	TRBJ2-1	TRBV6-6	.	CASSLSGNFYNEQFF	TGTGCCAGCAGCCTTAGCGGGAACTTCTACAATGAGCAGTTCTTC
TRBD2	TRBJ2-1	TRBV5-1	.	CASSPRGLGPYNEQFF	TGCGCCAGCAGCCCGAGGGGACTAGGACCTTACAATGAGCAGTTCTTC
.	TRBJ2-3	TRBV11-3	.	CASSLGVSTDTQYF	TGTGCCAGCAGCTTAGGAGTTAGCACAGATACGCAGTATTTT
.	TRBJ2-3	TRBV5-6	.	CASSLLRESDTQYF	TGTGCCAGCAGCTTGCTCAGGGAATCTGATACGCAGTATTTT
TRBD2	TRBJ2-2	TRBV19	.	CASSIPRTSGDTGELFF	TGTGCCAGTAGTATCCCCCGGACTAGCGGCGACACCGGGGAGCTGTTTTTT
.	TRBJ1-6	TRBV7-2	.	CASSPSAGVGSPLHF	TGTGCCAGCAGCCCTTCAGCGGGAGTAGGCTCACCCCTCCACTTT
.	TRBJ2-7	TRBV28	.	CASSLDRPYEQYF	TGTGCCAGCAGTTTAGACAGACCCTACGAGCAGTACTTC
.	TRBJ1-2	TRBV19	.	CASSMRDRFYGYTF	TGTGCCAGTAGTATGAGGGATAGGTTCTATGGCTACACCTTC
.	TRBJ1-1	TRBV6-1	.	CASTHTRGTEAFF	TGTGCCAGCACCCACACCAGAGGCACTGAAGCTTTCTTT